In this sample, the clone carrying this TCR beta chain turned up a few times. This entry belongs to a study of T-cell reconstitution after alpha-beta-depleted transplantation in children. This CDR3 contains 19 residues. Trimming cost V 0 bases and J 4 bases; bases outside gene matches: 10. Looked up from germline, CDR1 is KGHDR and CDR2 is SFDVKD. Using unique molecular identifiers, the investigators prepared the TCRbeta library. TCRdb fed the PCR reads into MiXCR, producing one record per CDR3 protein. The sample lists 190,000 or so distinct CDR3 sequences, around 6.8% occurring once. The TCR was taken from a human donor who donated a stem cell graft to a child with Wiskott-Aldrich syndrome. The chain couples TRBV24-1 to TRBJ2-2, with 10 bases aligning to TRBD2. The starting material was PBMCs from the stem cell graft donor, obtained from the stem cell graft. The CDR3 is CATSDLTSGNPNFTGELFF. The DNA of the CDR3 is TGTGCCACCAGTGATTTGACTAGCGGGAATCCTAACTTCACCGGGGAGCTGTTTTTT.